Given below is one T cell receptor beta chain in context. Its antigen is still unknown. Nothing much larger sits one base from this clone, and base qualities are not available. These data come from a study of T cell repertoires in cytomegalovirus infection (dated by TCRdb to the late 2010s). Regarding the complete study: The HLA type of each donor mattered for the analysis, because public TCR beta signatures pointed to carriage of CMV infection along with the matching HLA type. Findings and caveats that apply to the study as a whole: The ex vivo response was dominated by HLA-C-restricted CMV-specific TCR beta clonotypes, which also provided the single most frequent clonotype in two of eight donors. Cumulative frequency of public TCR beta family members discriminated carriers of CMV infection plus the relevant HLA type in this cohort and an independent approximately 370-donor cohort.

V and J lose 5 bases and 5 bases, and a span of 6 bases separates them. CDR1 and CDR2 are read off the germline V gene as SGHVS and FNYEAQ. The CDR3 spans 11 residues, from the cysteine through the phenylalanine. Of all the DNA, just the CDR3 is kept, 33 bases in frame from base 1. TCRdb shows the sequencer as Illumina HiSeq 1500. The public reads were reanalyzed by TCRdb: fastp trimming at Q25, MiXCR alignment, in-frame beta chains only. Duplicate CDR3 protein sequences are folded into a single record with the most common DNA and genes. The sample profile shows about 150,000 distinct CDR3 sequences; more than 15% of them were found once. The ten largest account for about 17% of the sample.

The V and J segments used are TRBV7-6 and TRBJ2-5, with the identity of the D gene unclear. This TCR came from a human donor in good health (CMV status not recorded). Some clones in this sample may be carry-over from other donors' samples. Material: CD8+ T cells from PBMCs. This receptor has the CDR3 CASSARETQYF. DNA sequence: TGTGCCAGCAGCGCCCGGGAGACCCAGTACTTC.